This record covers a single T cell receptor beta chain. The target antigen is unknown. The CDR3 has 14 amino acids. CDR1 ENHRY and CDR2 SYGVKD come from the germline V gene. V shed 5 bases and J shed 4 bases, with 12 bases lying between them. The data belong to a study of cytomegalovirus exposure and HLA in healthy donors. Study at large: Within the Caucasian-associated ancestry cluster were 81% of the approximately 400 genotyped donors. Findings of the study overall: Most sequenced TCRs were rare (though some public TCRs occurred in many donors). A previous analysis found most TCR beta V segments productive roughly 87% or roughly 30% of the time.

Among the donors, all were healthy bone marrow donors. Researchers ran the PCR with 60 Vbeta and 13 Jbeta primers. Sequencing used immunoSEQ multiplex PCR; TCRdb keeps in-frame clones, though not all of them. The repertoire shows about 160,000 clones; the top ten hold under 2.5%. The chain joins TRBV10-3 to TRBJ1-3; D is unclear. The TCR originated in a man aged 25-45 years in good health and CMV-seronegative. The source material was PBMCs. Here the CDR3 reads CAISLGGYGNTIYF. The CDR3, as DNA: TGTGCCATCAGTTTGGGAGGGTACGGAAACACCATATATTTT.